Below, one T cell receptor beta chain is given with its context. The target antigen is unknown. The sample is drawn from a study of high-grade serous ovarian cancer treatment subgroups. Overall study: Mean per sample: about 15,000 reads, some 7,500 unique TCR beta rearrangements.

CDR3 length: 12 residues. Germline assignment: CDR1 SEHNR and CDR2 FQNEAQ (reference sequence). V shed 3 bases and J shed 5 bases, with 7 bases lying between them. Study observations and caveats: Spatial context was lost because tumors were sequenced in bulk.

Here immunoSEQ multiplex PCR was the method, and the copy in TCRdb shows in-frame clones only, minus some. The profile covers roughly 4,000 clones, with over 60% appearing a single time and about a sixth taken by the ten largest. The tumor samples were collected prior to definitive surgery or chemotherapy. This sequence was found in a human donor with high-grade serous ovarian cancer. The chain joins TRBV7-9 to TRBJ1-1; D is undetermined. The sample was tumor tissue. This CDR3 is CASSFSETEAFF. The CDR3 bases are TGTGCCAGCAGCTTTAGTGAGACTGAAGCTTTCTTT.